Listed here are 27 T cell receptor beta chains from one sample, sequenced in a study of cytomegalovirus exposure and HLA in healthy donors. PCR was performed using 60 Vbeta and 13 Jbeta primers. Sequenced by immunoSEQ multiplex PCR; TCRdb stores in-frame clones only, minus some. Among under 150,000 clones listed, approximately 61% were seen once. Sample: PBMCs. Receptors were obtained from a man aged 30 to 39 in good health and CMV-seropositive.

The chain combines TRBV25-1 with TRBJ1-5; D perhaps matches TRBD1 (6 bases). With 1 base removed from V and 5 bases from J, the gap between germline ends came to 12 bases. CDR3 length: 15 amino acids. Germline CDR1 is MGHDK and CDR2 is SYGVNS. The CDR3 sequence is CASSESGQGYQPQHF. Here the CDR3 DNA reads TGTGCCAGCAGTGAATCGGGGCAGGGGTATCAGCCCCAGCATTTT.

The rearrangement links TRBV9 to TRBJ2-7; 7 bases map to TRBD1. The CDR3 sequence is 15 residues long. J was trimmed by 2 bases and V by 4 bases; bases with no gene match: 9. CDR1 is SGDLS, CDR2 YYNGEE, per germline. The CDR3 spells CASSRRWDSAYEQYF. The CDR3 nucleotides are TGTGCCAGCAGCCGTAGATGGGACAGCGCCTACGAGCAGTACTTC.

There are a few counts of this clone. The chain uses TRBV10-3 and TRBJ1-6; D possibly corresponds to TRBD1 (6 bases). The CDR3 consists of 16 residues. CDR1 and CDR2 (germline): ENHRY, SYGVKD. Between the trimmed V and J ends, which lost 3 bases and 4 bases, there was a span of 13 bases. The CDR3 DNA reads TGTGCCATCAGTGATGAAGACAGGAGATATAATTCACCCCTCCACTTT. Its translation is CAISDEDRRYNSPLHF.

Points on this clone: This specimen includes other DNA sequences encoding the same CDR3. The chain couples TRBV29-1 to TRBJ2-2; D perhaps matches TRBD1 (6 bases). The V end was cut by 1 base, the J end by 4 bases, with 16 bases between. Germline loops: CDR1 SQVTM, CDR2 ANQGSEA. This CDR3 is 16 amino acids long. For the CDR3, the DNA is TGCAGCGTTGAAGGGGGGCGAGGTTCTTTCACCGGGGAGCTGTTTTTT. Its protein product is CSVEGGRGSFTGELFF.

The rearrangement links TRBV28 to TRBJ1-2; D remains ambiguous. This CDR3 is 11 amino acids long. Germline CDR1 reads MDHEN; CDR2 reads SYDVKM. Trimming cost V 5 bases and J 5 bases, with 6 bases left between them. CDR3 bases: TGTGCCAGCAGTCTGCGATATGGCTACACCTTC. As protein: CASSLRYGYTF.

The rearrangement joins TRBV5-1 to TRBJ1-1, with 8 bases identical to TRBD1. Germline V gives CDR1 SGHRS, CDR2 YFSETQ. This CDR3 has 16 amino acids. The V segment lost 6 bases and the J segment 5 bases; nucleotides outside the gene matches: 15. Here the CDR3 reads CASKVQTGAWSTEAFF. Here the CDR3 DNA reads TGCGCCAGCAAGGTCCAGACAGGGGCTTGGAGTACTGAAGCTTTCTTT.

Points on this clone: One junction end does not reproduce the germline sequence, and a read error may be involved. The chain combines TRBV7-9 with TRBJ1-4; weak D call: TRBD1 (6 bases). The CDR3 contains 14 residues. From germline, CDR1 is SEHNR and CDR2 FQNEAQ (reference sequence). Written as DNA, the CDR3 is TGTTCCAGCAGCTTACAGGGCACTAATGAAAAACTGTTTTTT. As protein: CSSSLQGTNEKLFF.

The V gene is TRBV10-3, the J gene TRBJ1-5; TRBD1 matches at 8 bases. Trimming cost V 6 bases and J 4 bases; bases outside gene matches: 8. This CDR3 is 15 amino acids long. The germline V gene has CDR1 ENHRY and CDR2 SYGVKD. In DNA form, the CDR3 reads TGTGCCATCAGGACCGGACAGGGCAGTAATCAGCCCCAGCATTTT. It encodes CAIRTGQGSNQPQHF.

The chain has TRBV18 and TRBJ2-2; D is perhaps TRBD2 (6 bases). This CDR3 has 15 amino acids. Trimming removed 3 bases at V and 1 base at J, with 9 bases between. The germline V gene encodes CDR1 KGHSH and CDR2 LQKENI. The CDR3 DNA sequence: TGTGCCAGCTCACCTCAGGGACTGAACACCGGGGAGCTGTTTTTT. Translating it yields CASSPQGLNTGELFF.

The gene calls are TRBV25-1 and TRBJ1-5; weak D call: TRBD1 (5 bases). The CDR3 contains 15 residues. Deletions cut 1 base from V and 5 bases from J, with 12 bases between. Germline lookup yields CDR1 MGHDK and CDR2 SYGVNS. The CDR3 protein is CASSELARADQPQHF. The CDR3 bases are TGTGCCAGCAGTGAATTAGCCAGGGCGGATCAGCCCCAGCATTTT.

The chain joins TRBV6-5 to TRBJ2-1; possible D gene TRBD2, 6 bases. The CDR3 is 13 amino acids. Trimming stripped 7 bases from V and 10 bases from J, with 17 bases between. Per germline, CDR1 MNHEY and CDR2 SVGAGI. CDR3: CASKMGWGVEQFF. The CDR3 coding sequence is TGTGCCAGCAAAATGGGATGGGGGGTGGAGCAGTTCTTC.

Concerning this clone: Given the absence of the conserved phenylalanine or tryptophan at the CDR3 end, a read error is likely. The DNA is omitted, as the CDR3 cannot be located on it reliably, and the CDR3 follows TCRdb's listing. This chain links TRBV7-9 with TRBJ1-2. The germline gives CDR1 SEHNR, CDR2 FQNEAQ (reference sequence). The CDR3 has 10 amino acids, counting both end residues. CDR3 sequence reads: CASSHVLRGV.

The rearrangement uses TRBV29-1 and TRBJ2-1, with D maybe TRBD2 (6 bases). The length of the CDR3 is 14 residues. V lost 7 bases and J 3 bases, leaving 16 bases between the germline ends. CDR1 SQVTM and CDR2 ANQGSEA come from the germline V gene. CDR3 in amino acids: CSAVGGKGYNEQFF. CDR3 coding DNA: TGCAGCGCGGTGGGCGGGAAAGGCTACAATGAGCAGTTCTTC.

The chain recombines TRBV15 with TRBJ1-1; tentatively, D is TRBD1 (5 bases). V dropped 6 bases and J dropped 6 bases, with 17 bases sitting between them. Germline V gene sequence: CDR1 LNHNV, CDR2 YYDKDF (reference sequence). This CDR3 region has 14 residues. The CDR3: CATRKGLQESEAFF. The CDR3 coding sequence is TGTGCCACCAGGAAGGGTTTACAGGAGTCTGAAGCTTTCTTT.

This clone was seen a handful of times. The chain carries TRBV27 and TRBJ2-7, with 10 bases identical to TRBD2. The CDR3 spans 17 residues. CDR1 MNHEY and CDR2 SMNVEV come from the germline V gene (reference sequence). V lost 5 bases, J lost 0 bases, and 10 bases stayed unmatched. CDR3 DNA: TGTGCCAGCAGTCCCGGGACTAGCGTCCTAAGCTCCTACGAGCAGTACTTC. Its translation is CASSPGTSVLSSYEQYF.

The rearrangement joins TRBV19 to TRBJ1-4; TRBD1 is a possible D gene (6 bases). CDR1 is LNHDA and CDR2 is SQIVND in the germline V gene (reference sequence). The CDR3 consists of 16 residues. The V end was cut by 10 bases, the J end by 0 bases, with 18 bases between. The CDR3 DNA follows: TGTGCCACTTCGCGGGGGGCCCAACCAACTAATGAAAAACTGTTTTTT. It is translated as CATSRGAQPTNEKLFF.

This clone is a singleton in its sample. For the CDR3, the DNA is TGTGCCAGCAGTTTATCCGGACTGGAACTTACCTACGAGCAGTACTTC. The encoded protein is CASSLSGLELTYEQYF. The chain carries TRBV28 and TRBJ2-7; the D gene is possibly TRBD2 (5 bases). The CDR3 has 16 residues. Germline CDR1 MDHEN, CDR2 SYDVKM. With 1 base removed from V and 2 bases from J, the gap between germline ends came to 15 bases.

This clone was counted once. This sequence joins TRBV7-4 and TRBJ2-7; perhaps TRBD1 as D (5 bases). Trimming removed 2 bases from V and 2 bases from J, with 10 bases in between. CDR3 length equals 14 residues. Germline-derived CDR1 and CDR2 are SGHVT and SQSDAQ. The CDR3: CASSLYPRAYEQYF. The CDR3 bases are TGTGCCAGCAGCTTATACCCCAGGGCCTACGAGCAGTACTTC.

This chain joins TRBV28 and TRBJ1-5, with D maybe TRBD1 (6 bases). V gave up 3 bases and J gave up 3 bases, with 9 bases separating them. This CDR3 has 14 residues. Germline CDR1 is MDHEN and CDR2 is SYDVKM. CDR3 nucleotide sequence: TGTGCCAGCAGTTTTTCAGGGGCCAATCAGCCCCAGCATTTT. Translating it yields CASSFSGANQPQHF.

This chain links TRBV5-4 with TRBJ2-1, with TRBD2 identical over 9 bases. V shed 3 bases and J 3 bases; nucleotides not matched to a gene: 7. The CDR3 runs 16 residues. Germline CDR1 SGHNT, CDR2 YYREEE (reference sequence). CDR3 sequence: CASSSGTSRYYNEQFF. CDR3 nucleotide sequence: TGTGCCAGCAGCTCCGGGACTAGCCGGTACTACAATGAGCAGTTCTTC.

The V call is TRBV7-8, the J call TRBJ2-7, with TRBD1 identical over 9 bases. The CDR3 runs 16 residues. Germline lookup yields CDR1 SGHVS and CDR2 FQNEAQ. V lost 5 bases and J lost 1; bases outside the gene matches: 9. Here the CDR3 DNA reads TGTGCCAGCAGCCTATCCTCCGGGACAGGGTCCTACGAGCAGTACTTC. It is translated as CASSLSSGTGSYEQYF.

The chain is built from TRBV7-2 and TRBJ2-4, with TRBD2 matching 7 bases. Germline V gene lookup returns CDR1 SGHTA and CDR2 FQGNSA. The CDR3 has 17 amino acids. V dropped 0 bases and J dropped 5; count of bases not matched to a gene: 10. The CDR3 here is CASSLAFGGSGENIQYF. The CDR3 DNA sequence: TGTGCCAGCAGCTTAGCTTTCGGCGGGAGCGGGGAAAACATTCAGTACTTC.

This chain uses TRBV27 with TRBJ2-7, with TRBD2 matching over 8 bases. Losses at the gene ends were 5 bases for V and 7 bases for J; bases not matched to a gene: 10. Germline CDR1 is MNHEY and CDR2 is SMNVEV (reference sequence). This CDR3 is 14 amino acids long. This CDR3 is CASSQGLGLGEQYF. CDR3 in DNA: TGTGCCAGCAGTCAGGGACTAGGACTGGGGGAGCAGTACTTC.

This clone was observed at least ten times. The chain employs TRBV30 and TRBJ2-1; 11 positions match TRBD2. This CDR3 has 15 residues. The trim removed 4 bases at V and 4 bases at J, leaving 6 bases unmatched. The germline V gene has CDR1 GTSNPN and CDR2 SVGIG (reference sequence). Here the CDR3 reads CAWTPLAGGYNEQFF. The DNA of the CDR3 is TGTGCCTGGACCCCTCTAGCGGGAGGATACAATGAGCAGTTCTTC.

Points on this clone: At the DNA level, this CDR3 is encoded by other sequences in the same sample as well. The chain carries TRBV5-1 and TRBJ1-2, with 10 bases identical to TRBD1. Per germline, CDR1 SGHRS and CDR2 YFSETQ. There are 14 residues in the CDR3. V lost 7 bases, J lost 3 bases, and 6 bases stayed unmatched. DNA for the CDR3: TGCGCCAGCGGCCCCGGGACAGGGGACTATGGCTACACCTTC. This encodes CASGPGTGDYGYTF.

The chain employs TRBV6-5 and TRBJ2-5; D is perhaps TRBD2 (6 bases). Trimming took 6 bases from V and 0 from J, leaving 11 bases between them. There are 14 residues in the CDR3. Germline V gives CDR1 MNHEY, CDR2 SVGAGI. CDR3 protein: CASRLARYQETQYF. The CDR3 DNA is TGTGCCAGCAGACTAGCTAGATACCAAGAGACCCAGTACTTC.

CDR3 coding DNA: TGTGCCAGTAGTAAGTACAGGGGGCGCTTCGTTCAGCCCCAGCATTTT. As protein: CASSKYRGRFVQPQHF. The chain uses TRBV19 and TRBJ1-5, with 9 bases matching TRBD1. CDR1 LNHDA and CDR2 SQIVND come from the germline V gene (reference sequence). V was pared by 4 bases and J by 6 bases, with 10 bases of the junction left unmatched. The CDR3 covers 16 residues.